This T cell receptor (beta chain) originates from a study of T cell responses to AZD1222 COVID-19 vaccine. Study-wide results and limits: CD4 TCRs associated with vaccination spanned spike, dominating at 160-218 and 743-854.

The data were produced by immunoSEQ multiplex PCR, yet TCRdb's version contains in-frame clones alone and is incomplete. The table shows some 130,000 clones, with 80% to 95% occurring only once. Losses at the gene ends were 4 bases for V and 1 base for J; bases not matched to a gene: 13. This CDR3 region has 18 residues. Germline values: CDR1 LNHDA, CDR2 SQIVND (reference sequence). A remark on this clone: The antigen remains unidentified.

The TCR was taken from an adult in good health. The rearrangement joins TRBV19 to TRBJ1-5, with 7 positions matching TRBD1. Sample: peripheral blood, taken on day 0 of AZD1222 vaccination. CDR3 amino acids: CASSTRSTGAGSNQPQHF. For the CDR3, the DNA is TGTGCCAGTAGTACCCGATCTACAGGGGCAGGGAGCAATCAGCCCCAGCATTTT. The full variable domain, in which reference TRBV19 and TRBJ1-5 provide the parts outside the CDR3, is DGGITQSPKYLFRKEGQNVTLSCEQNLNHDAMYWYRQDPGQGLRLIYYSQIVNDFQKGDIAEGYSVSREKKESFPLTVTSAQKNPTAFYLCASSTRSTGAGSNQPQHFGDGTRLSIL.